This is a list of T cell receptor beta chains from one sample in a study of STAT5B mutations in CD4+ large granular lymphocyte leukemia. Produced via immunoSEQ multiplex PCR; TCRdb's table is partial and in-frame only. This sample has around 26,000 clones, with 74% found just once. What was sequenced was CD4+ T cells from blood buffy coats. These receptors were obtained from a human donor in good health. The CDR3 runs from the conserved cysteine through the conserved F or W. A clone size is listed for some rows: how often the clone was seen (once, few, many), or a class if it is expanded.

CASSATGGTEAFF | TRBJ1-1 | TRBV4-3 | few
CSVTANEKLFF | TRBJ1-4 | TRBV20-1 | few
CASSYSWGAGTDTQYF | TRBJ2-3 | TRBV6-5 | few
CASRLRQVQTEKLFF | TRBJ1-4 | TRBV5-1 | -
CASSLFVLGRMNTEAFF | TRBJ1-1 | TRBV28 | medium-sized
CASSLGAGVEPQHF | TRBJ1-5 | TRBV7-9 | -
CASREQGTEAFF | TRBJ1-1 | TRBV27 | -
CASSGPGGYGYTF | TRBJ1-2 | TRBV9 | -
CASSMPGANTEAFF | TRBJ1-1 | TRBV19 | -
CAWSRGQDNSPLHF | TRBJ1-6 | TRBV30 | -
CASSLDRGEQFF | TRBJ2-1 | TRBV11-2 | -
CASSVGGASEETQYF | TRBJ2-5 | TRBV9 | -
CASSLSRDTQYF | TRBJ2-3 | TRBV18 | -
CASSHREYNEQFF | TRBJ2-1 | TRBV2 | -
CASSLARGYEQYF | TRBJ2-7 | TRBV7-8 | -
CASSLFREGAFGEQYF | TRBJ2-7 | TRBV28 | -
CASTGQVSGNTIYF | TRBJ1-3 | TRBV6-1 | -
CASSQDNVGASGNTIYF | TRBJ1-3 | TRBV4-2 | -
CASSSAGVSYNEQFF | TRBJ2-1 | TRBV7-9 | once
CASRRTGQSNEQFF | TRBJ2-1 | TRBV2 | once
CASSVAVGETQYF | TRBJ2-5 | TRBV2 | -
CASSFIRGGGTGELFF | TRBJ2-2 | TRBV5-4 | once
CASSPGQGASNSPLHF | TRBJ1-6 | TRBV5-4 | -
CASSPTGGSGNTIYF | TRBJ1-3 | TRBV7-3 | -
CAWSVGNSPLHF | TRBJ1-6 | TRBV30 | -
CSVGWTGFNTEAFF | TRBJ1-1 | TRBV29-1 | -
CASKLLRTGELFF | TRBJ2-2 | TRBV5-8 | -
CASSPSRGQTGELFF | TRBJ2-2 | TRBV18 | -
CASSLEGGSNQPQHF | TRBJ1-5 | TRBV5-1 | -